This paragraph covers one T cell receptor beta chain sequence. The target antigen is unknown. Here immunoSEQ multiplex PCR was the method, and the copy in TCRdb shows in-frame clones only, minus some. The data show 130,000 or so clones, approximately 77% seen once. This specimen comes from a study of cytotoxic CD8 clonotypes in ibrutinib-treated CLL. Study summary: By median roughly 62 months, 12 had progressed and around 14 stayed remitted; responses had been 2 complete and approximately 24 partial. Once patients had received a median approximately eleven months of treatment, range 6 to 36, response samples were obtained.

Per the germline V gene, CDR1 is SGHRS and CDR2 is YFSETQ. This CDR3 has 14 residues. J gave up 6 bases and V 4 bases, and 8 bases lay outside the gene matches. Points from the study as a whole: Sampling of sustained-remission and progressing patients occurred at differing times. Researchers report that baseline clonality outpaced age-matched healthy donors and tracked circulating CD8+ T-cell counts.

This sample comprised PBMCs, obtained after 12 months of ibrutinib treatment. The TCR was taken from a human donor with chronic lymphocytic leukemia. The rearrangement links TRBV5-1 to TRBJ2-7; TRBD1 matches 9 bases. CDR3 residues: CASSQGQGWSEQYF. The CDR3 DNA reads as TGCGCCAGCAGCCAAGGACAGGGGTGGAGCGAGCAGTACTTC.